Listed here are 28 T cell receptor beta chains from one sample, sequenced in a study of T cell clones after liver transplantation. The protocol was immunoSEQ multiplex PCR, while the TCRdb copy is restricted to in-frame clones and leaves out a portion. The sample consists of roughly 62,000 clones, 70% of them appearing once. The sequencing here drew on CD4+ T cells from blood, taken at the roughly 15-month timepoint. These receptors were taken from a human patient who received a liver transplant. Some T cells may have originated in the graft donor.

The rearrangement links TRBV28 to TRBJ2-7; perhaps TRBD1 as D (6 bases). Germline CDR1 reads MDHEN; CDR2 reads SYDVKM. Trimming cost V 8 bases and J 3 bases, with 14 bases left between them. The CDR3 totals 13 residues. The CDR3 is CASLRQGYYEQYF. CDR3 DNA: TGTGCCAGCCTGCGGCAGGGGTACTACGAGCAGTACTTC.

There are a few counts of this clone. This chain links TRBV6-5 with TRBJ2-7, with D tentatively TRBD2 (6 bases). Per the germline V gene, CDR1 is MNHEY and CDR2 is SVGAGI. V dropped 7 bases and J dropped 3 bases, with 10 bases sitting between them. The CDR3 has 12 residues. CDR3 nucleotides: TGTGCCAGCATGGGGAGGAACTACGAGCAGTACTTC. This translates into CASMGRNYEQYF.

This clone was counted only a few times. The genes are TRBV19 and TRBJ1-5; D unclear. The germline gives CDR1 LNHDA, CDR2 SQIVND (reference sequence). V lost 8 bases and J 0 bases, leaving 14 bases between the germline ends. This CDR3 has 15 amino acids. The CDR3 sequence: CASDTPRYSNQPQHF. CDR3 sequence (DNA): TGTGCCAGTGATACCCCACGGTATAGCAATCAGCCCCAGCATTTT.

The rearrangement links TRBV18 to TRBJ2-7; no firm D call. The CDR3 has 15 residues. The V end was cut by 2 bases, the J end by 2 bases, with 13 bases between. Germline CDR1 and CDR2: KGHSH and LQKENI. The CDR3 coding sequence is TGTGCCAGCTCACCAACGGCCACAGAGACCTACGAGCAGTACGTC. It translates to CASSPTATETYEQYV.

This clone turned up a few times. The chain uses TRBV21-1 and TRBJ1-2. TRBV21-1 is labeled a pseudogene. The CDR3 consists of 16 residues. This CDR3 is CASSKGPRPNNYGYTF. CDR3 nucleotide sequence: TGTGCCAGCAGCAAAGGTCCCCGGCCCAATAATTATGGCTACACCTTC.

The table lists this clone with a count of one. The V and J genes are TRBV5-6 and TRBJ2-7; 7 bases map to TRBD1. Trimming removed 1 base from V and 5 bases from J; junction bases left unmatched: 9. CDR1 SGHDT and CDR2 YYEEEE come from the germline V gene. This CDR3 is 15 amino acids long. Written as DNA, the CDR3 is TGTGCCAGCAGCTTGTTTTCACAGGGGAGACACGAGCAGTACTTC. It encodes CASSLFSQGRHEQYF.

This clone was counted a single time. The chain couples TRBV18 to TRBJ2-2; perhaps TRBD2 as D (7 bases). Trimming removed 4 bases at V and 4 bases at J, with 13 bases between. This CDR3 has 15 residues. Germline V lookup: CDR1 KGHSH, CDR2 LQKENI. For the CDR3, the DNA is TGTGCCAGCTCACGGGCGGGGGCCTTCACCGGGGAGCTGTTTTTT. Translation gives CASSRAGAFTGELFF.

The rearrangement links TRBV6-1 to TRBJ2-7; 8 positions agree with TRBD1. Losses at the gene ends were 0 bases for V and 2 bases for J; bases not matched to a gene: 12. The germline V gene encodes CDR1 MNHNS and CDR2 SASEGT. The CDR3 runs to 18 residues. CDR3 in amino acids: CASSEAVTGESQTYEQYV. CDR3 nucleotides: TGTGCCAGCAGTGAAGCCGTGACAGGGGAGTCCCAGACCTACGAGCAGTACGTC.

The chain employs TRBV7-2 and TRBJ2-5; D may be TRBD2 (7 bases). V was clipped by 5 bases and J by 4 bases, with 14 bases between them. The CDR3 runs 14 residues. Germline V lookup: CDR1 SGHTA, CDR2 FQGNSA. CDR3 DNA: TGTGCCAGCAGCCGGAATCGGGGGGCAGAGACCCAGTACTTC. This sequence encodes CASSRNRGAETQYF.

The V and J genes are TRBV5-1 and TRBJ1-4; D perhaps matches TRBD1 (6 bases). Germline V gene lookup returns CDR1 SGHRS and CDR2 YFSETQ. The V end was cut by 3 bases, the J end by 0 bases, with 9 bases between. The CDR3 length is 15 residues. This CDR3 reads CASSSQGPTNEKLFF. The CDR3 DNA is TGCGCCAGCAGCTCCCAGGGGCCAACTAATGAAAAACTGTTTTTT.

V usage is TRBV10-3 and J usage is TRBJ1-1, with 8 positions matching TRBD1. The CDR3 length is 15 residues. Germline CDR1 ENHRY, CDR2 SYGVKD. With 6 bases clipped from V and 0 bases from J, the junction kept 6 bases outside the gene matches. The CDR3 reads CAISSGGEVNTEAFF. The CDR3 region has the DNA TGTGCCATCAGCTCAGGGGGCGAGGTGAACACTGAAGCTTTCTTT.

The chain carries TRBV6-1 and TRBJ1-2; possible D gene TRBD1, 5 bases. This CDR3 has 13 amino acids. Deletions cut 0 bases from V and 7 bases from J, with 9 bases between. The germline CDR1 and CDR2 sequences are MNHNS and SASEGT. This chain's CDR3 is CASSEAGAGGYTF. The CDR3 DNA reads as TGTGCCAGCAGTGAAGCAGGGGCGGGTGGCTACACCTTC.

V and J are TRBV6-1 and TRBJ1-4; tentative D call: TRBD1 (5 bases). Trimming removed 6 bases at V and 8 bases at J, with 13 bases between. Germline CDR1 MNHNS, CDR2 SASEGT. The CDR3 covers 13 residues. CDR3 sequence: CASSPGNREKLFF. The CDR3 DNA reads TGTGCCAGCAGCCCAGGGAATCGAGAAAAACTGTTTTTT.

The chain is built from TRBV7-2 and TRBJ1-5; D unclear. Germline loops: CDR1 SGHTA, CDR2 FQGNSA. Trimming left V 4 bases short and J 4 bases short, with 11 bases between. CDR3 size: 14 residues. The CDR3 reads CASSSDWGNQPQHF. Written as DNA, the CDR3 is TGTGCCAGCAGCTCCGATTGGGGAAATCAGCCCCAGCATTTT. Filled out from reference TRBV7-2 and TRBJ1-5, the complete variable domain reads GAGVSQSPSNKVTEKGKDVELRCDPISGHTALYWYRQSLGQGLEFLIYFQGNSAPDKSGLPSDRFSAERTGGSVSTLTIQRTQQEDSAVYLCASSSDWGNQPQHFGDGTRLSIL.

The chain is built from TRBV7-8 and TRBJ1-6; D not resolved. This CDR3 comprises 18 residues. Germline CDR1 and CDR2: SGHVS and FQNEAQ. Between the trimmed V and J ends, which lost 2 bases and 0 bases, there was a span of 14 bases. DNA of the CDR3: TGTGCCAGCAGCTTAAGGACGTCAGCCAGCTCCTATAATTCACCCCTCCACTTT. Residues: CASSLRTSASSYNSPLHF.

This clone has a count of ten or more. The chain employs TRBV2 and TRBJ1-5; 7 bases line up with TRBD1. The CDR3 is made up of 15 amino acids. V shed 5 bases, J shed 2 bases, and the junction held 6 bases outside the gene matches. Germline V gene data show CDR1 as SNHLY and CDR2 as FYNNEI. The CDR3 sequence: CASSIGGLGNQPQHF. The CDR3, as DNA: TGTGCCAGCAGTATAGGGGGCTTAGGCAATCAGCCCCAGCATTTT.

V usage is TRBV19 and J usage is TRBJ2-3; D is uncertain. Germline V CDR1 and CDR2: LNHDA, SQIVND (reference sequence). The CDR3 has 12 residues. V lost 2 bases to trimming and J lost 4 bases, with 4 bases between them. The CDR3 DNA reads TGTGCCAGTAGTATAACGTCAGATACGCAGTATTTT. It yields the protein CASSITSDTQYF.

V gene TRBV29-1 combines with J gene TRBJ1-1; D is ambiguous. The germline V gene encodes CDR1 SQVTM and CDR2 ANQGSEA. V was trimmed by 7 bases and J by 1 base, leaving 7 bases between them. The CDR3 totals 11 residues. CDR3 in amino acids: CSATTNTEAFF. The CDR3 nucleotides read TGCAGCGCCACAACGAACACTGAAGCTTTCTTT.

This clone appeared a single time. V and J are TRBV7-9 and TRBJ2-3, with 13 bases lining up with TRBD2. In germline, CDR1 is SEHNR, CDR2 FQNEAQ (reference sequence). The CDR3 is 16 amino acids. The V gene end was trimmed by 3 bases and the J gene end by 6 bases; junction bases not matched to a gene: 6. The DNA for the CDR3 is TGTGCCAGCAGCTTCGCCGGGACTAGCGGGGTGGATACGCAGTATTTT. This codes for CASSFAGTSGVDTQYF.

The chain has TRBV9 and TRBJ2-1; 7 nucleotides align to TRBD1. The CDR3 is 15 residues long. With V trimmed by 3 bases and J by 1 base, 4 bases remained unmatched. CDR1 is SGDLS and CDR2 is YYNGEE in the germline V gene. CDR3 sequence (DNA): TGTGCCAGCAGCGGACGGGACAGATCCTACAATGAGCAGTTCTTC. Translation: CASSGRDRSYNEQFF.

On this clone itself: Different DNA sequences within this sample yield the same CDR3. The genes are TRBV30 and TRBJ1-3; D may be TRBD1 (6 bases). Per germline, CDR1 GTSNPN and CDR2 SVGIG (reference sequence). The V gene lost 3 bases and the J gene lost 0 bases, with 6 bases spanning the gap. CDR3 size: 13 residues. CDR3: CAWSRGSGNTIYF. Here the CDR3 DNA reads TGTGCCTGGAGCAGGGGCTCTGGAAACACCATATATTTT.

The genes are TRBV11-2 and TRBJ2-7; 7 bases agree with TRBD1. V was clipped by 5 bases and J by 6 bases; unmatched bases: 10. Germline V gives CDR1 SGHAT, CDR2 FQNNGV. The CDR3 sequence is 14 residues long. CDR3 nucleotide sequence: TGTGCCAGCAGCGCGCAGGGACAGTTCGTCGAGCAGTACTTC. It encodes CASSAQGQFVEQYF.

The rearrangement links TRBV11-3 to TRBJ1-5; D is unclear. The CDR3 extends over 13 amino acids. V dropped 1 base and J dropped 4 bases, with 5 bases sitting between them. Looked up from germline, CDR1 is SGHNT and CDR2 is YENEEA. The CDR3 spells CASSLVYNQPQHF. DNA for the CDR3: TGTGCCAGCAGCTTAGTATATAATCAGCCCCAGCATTTT. Full variable domain (missing parts from reference TRBV11-3 and TRBJ1-5): EAGVVQSPRYKIIEKKQPVAFWCNPISGHNTLYWYLQNLGQGPELLIRYENEEAVDDSQLPKDRFSAERLKGVDSTLKIQPAELGDSAVYLCASSLVYNQPQHFGDGTRLSIL.

This sequence joins TRBV10-3 and TRBJ2-3, with 7 bases fitting TRBD2. Losses at the gene ends were 2 bases for V and 7 bases for J; bases not matched to a gene: 9. Germline CDR1 reads ENHRY; CDR2 reads SYGVKD. The CDR3 covers 15 residues. CDR3 protein: CAISEPREVVNTQYF. DNA for the CDR3: TGTGCCATCAGTGAGCCACGGGAGGTCGTAAATACGCAGTATTTT.

This chain uses TRBV15 with TRBJ1-5; perhaps TRBD1 as D (5 bases). The CDR3 is 15 amino acids. V was pared by 4 bases and J by 5 bases, with 15 bases between. CDR1 LNHNV and CDR2 YYDKDF come from the germline V gene (reference sequence). CDR3 residues: CATSNLNRYHQPQHF. The DNA for the CDR3 is TGTGCCACCAGCAACCTAAACAGGTACCATCAGCCCCAGCATTTT.

This chain joins TRBV2 and TRBJ2-7; TRBD1 matches 10 bases. The CDR3 has 13 residues. CDR1 SNHLY and CDR2 FYNNEI come from the germline V gene. Trimming cost V 6 bases and J 5 bases; bases outside gene matches: 4. CDR3 in DNA: TGTGCCAGCAGCGGGACAGGGGCCCACGAGCAGTACGTC. Its protein is CASSGTGAHEQYV.

The chain joins TRBV2 to TRBJ2-1; possibly TRBD2 for D (5 bases). CDR1 is SNHLY, CDR2 FYNNEI, per germline. The CDR3 runs to 14 residues. Trimming took off 2 bases at V and 3 bases at J, with 8 bases between the two ends. CDR3 nucleotide sequence: TGTGCCAGCAGTGAATCTAGCATCTACAATGAGCAGTTCTTC. Its protein product is CASSESSIYNEQFF. The full variable domain, its missing parts supplied by reference TRBV2 and TRBJ2-1, is EPEVTQTPSHQVTQMGQEVILRCVPISNHLYFYWYRQILGQKVEFLVSFYNNEISEKSEIFDDQFSVERPDGSNFTLKIRSTKLEDSAMYFCASSESSIYNEQFFGPGTRLTVL.

The V gene is TRBV2, the J gene TRBJ2-2; no clear D. This CDR3 has 14 residues. V was trimmed by 5 bases and J by 5 bases, leaving 12 bases between them. In germline, CDR1 is SNHLY, CDR2 FYNNEI. CDR3 protein: CASSTLDSTGELFF. The CDR3 DNA is TGTGCCAGCAGTACCCTAGACTCGACCGGGGAGCTGTTTTTT.